One TCR beta chain is described in this entry. These data belong to a study of blood T cell repertoires in COVID-19. Study information: Italy, Spain and the United States were the sources of the convalescent and acute COVID-19 samples.

The protocol was immunoSEQ multiplex PCR, while the TCRdb copy is restricted to in-frame clones and leaves out a portion. The data show 250,000 to 300,000 clones, with 80% to 90% seen just once and 1.5% to 2% held by the top ten. Recruitment covered roughly 22 US areas and drew participants whose ages spanned roughly 18 to 95 years. With 3 bases clipped from V and 4 bases from J, the junction kept 7 bases outside the gene matches. This CDR3 contains 15 residues. The germline V gene encodes CDR1 LGHNA and CDR2 YNFKEQ. The TCR was taken from a woman aged 45 to 65 who had recovered from COVID-19. The V gene is TRBV4-2, the J gene TRBJ1-2, with TRBD1 matching over 8 bases. Sequencing used PBMCs or T cells enriched from blood (not recorded which). In DNA form, the CDR3 reads TGTGCCAGCAGCCAGGGCAGGGGGCGTCTCTATGGCTACACCTTC. Protein sequence: CASSQGRGRLYGYTF.